A selection of T cell receptor beta chains follows, all from one sample in a study of breast tumors, draining lymph nodes, adjacent tissues. Each CDR3 protein gets one entry after TCRdb re-called the multiplex PCR reads with MiXCR. The data contain some 140,000 distinct CDR3 sequences, approximately 20% of them seen just once; the ten biggest clones take up roughly 2.7%. Sequencing was done on a sample of axillary lymph node tissue. These receptor sequences come from a female donor with breast cancer. Some clones in this sample may be carry-over from other donors' samples. Each CDR3 is given with its conserved first and last residue. The order of the fields is D gene, clone size, J gene, V gene, CDR3 DNA, CDR3 protein. The D gene is left open where the match is weak. A clone size is listed for some rows: how often the clone was seen (once, few, many), or a class if it is expanded.

d_gene: TRBD1
abundance: few
j_gene: TRBJ2-1
v_gene: TRBV6-2/TRBV6-3
CDR3nt: TGTGCCAGCAGAACCCACAGGGGATCCTACAATGAGCAGTTCTTC
CDR3aa: CASRTHRGSYNEQFF

d_gene: TRBD1
abundance: many
j_gene: TRBJ2-7
v_gene: TRBV30
CDR3nt: TGTGCCTGGAGTGCCACTACCGGGACAGGCAGGAACTTC
CDR3aa: CAWSATTGTGRNF

d_gene: NA
abundance: many
j_gene: TRBJ2-1
v_gene: TRBV28
CDR3nt: TGTGCCAGCAGAGGAGGGCCGGATGAGCAGTTCTTC
CDR3aa: CASRGGPDEQFF

d_gene: TRBD2
abundance: many
j_gene: TRBJ2-2
v_gene: TRBV9
CDR3nt: TGTGCCAGCAGCCCCCGGGGACTAGCGGGAGGGCCGTACACCGGGGAGCTGTTTTTT
CDR3aa: CASSPRGLAGGPYTGELFF

d_gene: TRBD2
abundance: many
j_gene: TRBJ2-5
v_gene: TRBV11-3
CDR3nt: TGTGCCAGCAGCTTAGGCCTAGCGGGAGAAGAGACCCAGTACTTC
CDR3aa: CASSLGLAGEETQYF

d_gene: NA
abundance: few
j_gene: TRBJ2-1
v_gene: TRBV30
CDR3nt: TGTGCCTGGAGTAAGGACCACAATGAGCAGTTCTTC
CDR3aa: CAWSKDHNEQFF

d_gene: TRBD2
abundance: many
j_gene: TRBJ2-5
v_gene: TRBV7-9
CDR3nt: TGTGCCAACAGCTTAAGTCTAGCGGGAGTAGAGACCCAGTACTTC
CDR3aa: CANSLSLAGVETQYF

d_gene: NA
abundance: few
j_gene: TRBJ1-2
v_gene: TRBV30
CDR3nt: TGTGCCTGGAGTGCGGAACGGGGCGGCTATGGCTACACCTTC
CDR3aa: CAWSAERGGYGYTF

d_gene: TRBD1
abundance: few
j_gene: TRBJ2-7
v_gene: TRBV19
CDR3nt: TGTGCCAGCTCTGACCCGGGACAGGGGCGGGAGCAGTACTTC
CDR3aa: CASSDPGQGREQYF

d_gene: NA
abundance: many
j_gene: TRBJ1-3
v_gene: TRBV2
CDR3nt: TGTGCCAGCAGTGAACAGCGCTCTGGAAACACCATATATTTT
CDR3aa: CASSEQRSGNTIYF

d_gene: TRBD2
abundance: NA
j_gene: TRBJ2-1
v_gene: TRBV3-1
CDR3nt: TGTGCCAGCAGCCAGTTAGCGGGAGGGCGGAGATACAATGAGCAGTTCTTC
CDR3aa: CASSQLAGGRRYNEQFF

d_gene: NA
abundance: many
j_gene: TRBJ2-3
v_gene: TRBV4-1
CDR3nt: TGCGCCAGCAGGAGATGGGGGGGCGAAAAATCAGATACGCAGTATTTT
CDR3aa: CASRRWGGEKSDTQYF

d_gene: NA
abundance: few
j_gene: TRBJ2-1
v_gene: TRBV5-6
CDR3nt: TGTGCCAGCAGTCTTGAGGGGAGCTCCTACAATGAGCGGTTCTTC
CDR3aa: CASSLEGSSYNERFF

d_gene: NA
abundance: NA
j_gene: TRBJ2-2
v_gene: TRBV7-6
CDR3nt: TGTGCCAGCAGCTTAGGCACCGGGGAGCAGTTTTTT
CDR3aa: CASSLGTGEQFF

d_gene: TRBD1
abundance: many
j_gene: TRBJ1-3
v_gene: TRBV19
CDR3nt: TGTGCCAGTAGTATCTCCGCCAGGGGGGGAAACACCATATATTTT
CDR3aa: CASSISARGGNTIYF

d_gene: TRBD1
abundance: many
j_gene: TRBJ1-3
v_gene: TRBV4-1
CDR3nt: TGCGCCAGCAGCCAAGTGACAGGGGGCTCAGGAAACACCATATATTTT
CDR3aa: CASSQVTGGSGNTIYF

d_gene: NA
abundance: many
j_gene: TRBJ2-3
v_gene: TRBV20-1
CDR3nt: TGCAGTGCTAGAGATCCGTCCAGCACAGATACGCAGTATTTT
CDR3aa: CSARDPSSTDTQYF

d_gene: NA
abundance: many
j_gene: TRBJ2-7
v_gene: TRBV7-9
CDR3nt: TGTGCCAGCAGCCCGGCGGGGGGGACAGGCGAGCAGTACTTC
CDR3aa: CASSPAGGTGEQYF

d_gene: NA
abundance: many
j_gene: TRBJ2-7
v_gene: TRBV30
CDR3nt: TGTGCCTGGGAAACGACCTACGAGCAGTACTTC
CDR3aa: CAWETTYEQYF

d_gene: NA
abundance: few
j_gene: TRBJ2-1
v_gene: TRBV18
CDR3nt: TGTGCCAGCTCACCACCGGGGGAGGCGGCTGAGCAGTTCTTC
CDR3aa: CASSPPGEAAEQFF

d_gene: NA
abundance: many
j_gene: TRBJ2-5
v_gene: TRBV18
CDR3nt: TGCGCCAGCAGCCCTCCGGGGGAGACCCAGTACTTC
CDR3aa: CASSPPGETQYF

d_gene: TRBD1
abundance: many
j_gene: TRBJ1-2
v_gene: TRBV27
CDR3nt: TGTGCCAGCAATGAGGACAGGGATAACGGCTACACCTTC
CDR3aa: CASNEDRDNGYTF

d_gene: NA
abundance: many
j_gene: TRBJ1-3
v_gene: TRBV12-3/TRBV12-4
CDR3nt: TGTGCCAGCAAACCGTTTAGCTCTGGAAACACCATATATTTT
CDR3aa: CASKPFSSGNTIYF

d_gene: TRBD1
abundance: many
j_gene: TRBJ2-1
v_gene: TRBV7-2
CDR3nt: TGTGCCAGCAGCCGAAACCGGGACAGTTACAATGAGCAGTTCTTC
CDR3aa: CASSRNRDSYNEQFF

d_gene: TRBD1
abundance: many
j_gene: TRBJ2-7
v_gene: TRBV2
CDR3nt: TGTGCCAGCAGGGGGACAGGGGTCTACGAGCAGTACTTC
CDR3aa: CASRGTGVYEQYF

d_gene: NA
abundance: many
j_gene: TRBJ2-5
v_gene: TRBV13
CDR3nt: TGTGCCAGCAGCGATCGTGGGGCTAGCGAGTACCAAGAGACCCAGTACTTC
CDR3aa: CASSDRGASEYQETQYF

d_gene: NA
abundance: many
j_gene: TRBJ2-1
v_gene: TRBV7-2
CDR3nt: TGTGCCAGCAGCTTATTCACAAGCAACACCTACAATGAGCAGTTCTTC
CDR3aa: CASSLFTSNTYNEQFF

d_gene: NA
abundance: many
j_gene: TRBJ1-3
v_gene: TRBV7-2
CDR3nt: TGTGCCAGCAGCTTACGCCAGGGGTCCGGAAACACCATATATTTT
CDR3aa: CASSLRQGSGNTIYF

d_gene: TRBD2
abundance: many
j_gene: TRBJ2-1
v_gene: TRBV12-3/TRBV12-4
CDR3nt: TGTGCCAGCAGTTACGGGGGGAATGAGCAGTTCTTC
CDR3aa: CASSYGGNEQFF

d_gene: NA
abundance: medium-sized
j_gene: TRBJ1-2
v_gene: TRBV6-1
CDR3nt: TGTGCCAGCAGTTACGAGACAGCCTATGGCTACACCTTC
CDR3aa: CASSYETAYGYTF

d_gene: TRBD1
abundance: few
j_gene: TRBJ2-3
v_gene: TRBV5-6
CDR3nt: TGTGCCAGCAGCTTATTGGTTGGGACAGCCAGCACAGATACGCAGTATTTT
CDR3aa: CASSLLVGTASTDTQYF

d_gene: TRBD1
abundance: many
j_gene: TRBJ2-7
v_gene: TRBV9
CDR3nt: TGTGCCAGCAGCGTAGAAGGGGGACAGCCTACCTACGAGCAGTACTTC
CDR3aa: CASSVEGGQPTYEQYF

d_gene: NA
abundance: many
j_gene: TRBJ2-3
v_gene: TRBV5-1
CDR3nt: TGCGCCAGCAGCCGGGACTCAAGCACAGATACGCAGTATTTT
CDR3aa: CASSRDSSTDTQYF

d_gene: TRBD1
abundance: many
j_gene: TRBJ2-7
v_gene: TRBV30
CDR3nt: TGTGCCTGGAGTATCGGGACAGGGGGCCCCTACGAGCAGTACTTC
CDR3aa: CAWSIGTGGPYEQYF

d_gene: NA
abundance: many
j_gene: TRBJ1-5
v_gene: TRBV30
CDR3nt: TGTGCCTGGAGTCAGACAGGAAAGGGCAATCAGCCCCAGCATTTT
CDR3aa: CAWSQTGKGNQPQHF

d_gene: NA
abundance: few
j_gene: TRBJ2-7
v_gene: TRBV28
CDR3nt: TGTGCCAGCAGTTTTCTCCAGGCAGCTATCAACTACGAGCAGTACTTC
CDR3aa: CASSFLQAAINYEQYF

d_gene: NA
abundance: few
j_gene: TRBJ2-1
v_gene: TRBV6-1
CDR3nt: TGTGCCAGCAGATCATTGGGGGGCGCGGGGGACTACAATGAGCAGTTCTTC
CDR3aa: CASRSLGGAGDYNEQFF

d_gene: TRBD2
abundance: many
j_gene: TRBJ2-1
v_gene: TRBV12-3/TRBV12-4
CDR3nt: TGTGCCAGCAGTTTAGTTAGCGGGAGGGCCCATGAGCAGTTCTTC
CDR3aa: CASSLVSGRAHEQFF

d_gene: TRBD2
abundance: many
j_gene: TRBJ2-3
v_gene: TRBV20-1
CDR3nt: TGCAGTGCCGGGACTAGCGGGACCCTCCCAGATACGCAGTATTTT
CDR3aa: CSAGTSGTLPDTQYF

d_gene: TRBD1
abundance: NA
j_gene: TRBJ2-1
v_gene: TRBV7-9
CDR3nt: TGTGCCAGCAGCTTAGATGCTGGACAGGGCATGTCCTACAATGAGCAGTTCTTC
CDR3aa: CASSLDAGQGMSYNEQFF

d_gene: TRBD1
abundance: many
j_gene: TRBJ1-4
v_gene: TRBV4-2
CDR3nt: TGTGCCAGCAGCCAGGAAGGGACAGTTGGAAATGAAAAACTGTTTTTT
CDR3aa: CASSQEGTVGNEKLFF

d_gene: TRBD1
abundance: many
j_gene: TRBJ2-2
v_gene: TRBV5-1
CDR3nt: TGCGCCAGCAGCTTCTCAGGGGGCTATAACACTGGGGAGCTGTTTTTT
CDR3aa: CASSFSGGYNTGELFF

d_gene: NA
abundance: many
j_gene: TRBJ2-5
v_gene: TRBV6-2/TRBV6-3
CDR3nt: TGTGCCAGCAGCGAACCGGGAACCCCGGAGACCCAGTACTTC
CDR3aa: CASSEPGTPETQYF

d_gene: NA
abundance: many
j_gene: TRBJ1-6
v_gene: TRBV2
CDR3nt: TGTGCCAGCAGTGAACTCGGGGGGCGATTCCTTAATTCACCCCTCCACTTT
CDR3aa: CASSELGGRFLNSPLHF

d_gene: TRBD1
abundance: NA
j_gene: TRBJ2-5
v_gene: TRBV27
CDR3nt: TGTGCCAGCAGCCCCAACAGGGGGGTGGGCCAAGAGACCCAGTACTTC
CDR3aa: CASSPNRGVGQETQYF

d_gene: TRBD2
abundance: NA
j_gene: TRBJ2-1
v_gene: TRBV5-6
CDR3nt: TGTGCCAGCAGCTCGTTAGCGGGCCCTACCAACAATGAGCAGTTCTTC
CDR3aa: CASSSLAGPTNNEQFF

d_gene: NA
abundance: few
j_gene: TRBJ1-6
v_gene: TRBV28
CDR3nt: TGTGCCAGCAGTTTGGCCGGAATTAATTCACCCCTCCACTTT
CDR3aa: CASSLAGINSPLHF

d_gene: NA
abundance: few
j_gene: TRBJ1-4
v_gene: TRBV28
CDR3nt: TGTGCCAGCAGGTCGACAGGACGGAGTGAAAAACTGTTTTTT
CDR3aa: CASRSTGRSEKLFF

d_gene: NA
abundance: many
j_gene: TRBJ2-2
v_gene: TRBV5-1
CDR3nt: TGCGCCAGCAGCTTGGGAGCGGCGAACACCGGGGAGCTGTTTTTT
CDR3aa: CASSLGAANTGELFF

d_gene: TRBD2
abundance: few
j_gene: TRBJ2-5
v_gene: TRBV6-6
CDR3nt: TGTGCCAGCAGTAAGACTAGCGGGAGGGCCAAAGAGACCCAGTACTTC
CDR3aa: CASSKTSGRAKETQYF

d_gene: NA
abundance: many
j_gene: TRBJ1-6
v_gene: TRBV18
CDR3nt: TGTGCCAGCGGACCGGGTCCGAATTCACCCCTCCACTTT
CDR3aa: CASGPGPNSPLHF

d_gene: TRBD1
abundance: few
j_gene: TRBJ1-1
v_gene: TRBV27
CDR3nt: TGTGCCAGCAGTTTTTCCCGGACAGGGGGCACTGAAGCTTTCTTT
CDR3aa: CASSFSRTGGTEAFF

d_gene: TRBD1
abundance: many
j_gene: TRBJ1-4
v_gene: TRBV7-8
CDR3nt: TGTGCCAGCAGCTTAATTGCCGGGACAGCTGCAACTAATGAAAAACTGTTTTTT
CDR3aa: CASSLIAGTAATNEKLFF